This TCR beta chain was captured in a study of Graves' ophthalmopathy and Graves' hyperthyroidism (dated by TCRdb to 2016 to 2019). The study in broad terms: Peripheral blood was collected before any treatment was given, at the time of initial diagnosis. To explore V-J signatures distinguishing ophthalmopathy from hyperthyroidism, a discovery set of under 110 patients (fewer than 45 ophthalmopathy, 57 stable hyperthyroidism) was enrolled. In about six hyperthyroidism patients, the T-cell repertoire of thyroid tissue was compared with the T-cell repertoire of blood. In total, approximately 140 blood samples were TCR-sequenced: 40 to 45 ophthalmopathy, approximately 80 hyperthyroidism and about 17 hyperthyroidism-to-ophthalmopathy patients. For training and testing, the 100 or so patients in the discovery cohort were randomly divided in a 7:3 ratio. The independent validation cohort included 20 or so hyperthyroidism patients plus 17 patients who later progressed from hyperthyroidism to ophthalmopathy. Following sampling, methimazole starting at 30 mg daily was administered to hyperthyroidism patients, and high-dose intravenous methylprednisolone was administered to ophthalmopathy patients. TCR beta repertoire signatures were used to distinguish Graves' ophthalmopathy from Graves' hyperthyroidism and to predict progression to ophthalmopathy.

Worth noting for this clonotype: The target of this receptor is not known. A much larger clone differs from this one at a single base, so this may be a read error.

CDR1 SNHLY and CDR2 FYNNEI were looked up in the germline V gene. The CDR3 has 11 amino acids, counting the end cysteine and phenylalanine. Only the CDR3 DNA stays, 33 bases, in frame from base 1. Ophthalmopathy patients had moderately to severely active disease, Clinical Activity Score of at least 3, NOSPECS grade of at least 4, and disease duration under 3 months. Patients with other autoimmune diseases, uncontrolled infections, pregnancy or lactation were excluded. Clinical symptoms, serum thyroxine, TRAb, thyroid ultrasound and orbital computed tomography were used for diagnosis. Ficoll-Paque density gradient centrifugation was used to isolate PBMCs from 9.5 to 10 ml of fresh peripheral blood. Total RNA was extracted with Trizol reagent and quality-checked on an Agilent 2100 Bioanalyzer. TCR beta CDR3 regions were amplified from RNA transcripts for repertoire sequencing. The first round was an RT-PCR using HTBI primers with the Qiagen OneStep RT-PCR kit, and this first round was followed by a second-round multiplex PCR, then size selection and purification. Libraries were sequenced on an Illumina HiSeq2000 using paired-end 100 bp reads. The authors processed their data as follows. Reads were processed with SOAPnuke, discarding reads with adapters, uncalled bases, mean Phred below 15, or no exact constant-primer or identifier match. High-quality paired reads were merged with COPE v1.2.5. Unique nucleotide sequences were defined as clonotypes and aligned to IMGT TRB V, D and J references using MiTCR v1.1. The analysis was limited to V-J combinations with a frequency above 0.0001, which together covered more than 99% of repertoires. For each V-J combination, a TCR clonal expansion and chaos score was defined as the ratio of F50 clonal expansion to chaos observed in the TCRdist matrix. Welch's t-statistics and random forest were used to reduce features to 13 V-J combinations, which were fed into a naive Bayes classifier. The similarity between thyroid and blood repertoires was quantified using the Morisita-Horn index. In TCRdb, the public reads were trimmed at Q25 with fastp and aligned with MiXCR, with productive beta chains retained. Rows are combined by CDR3 protein, so each entry shows the most common genes and DNA. The V and J calls, along with clone size, are taken from TCRdb and not from the paper's own processing. The sample has around 470,000 distinct CDR3 sequences on record, 14% of them singletons. The ten most abundant clones make up 9.5% to 10% of the sample.

What the authors observed across the whole study: No statistical method was used to set the sample size in advance, and the investigators knew which group each participant was assigned to. In cross-validation, the 13-signature model distinguished ophthalmopathy from stable hyperthyroidism with about 90% sensitivity and 81.08% specificity, and in the test set the corresponding values were roughly 80% and 76%. Most expanded thyroid clonotypes with a frequency above 0.001 also appeared in blood, which suggests that blood repertoires may reflect the immune response in the thyroid. In validation, the model predicted ophthalmopathy progression with 70.59% sensitivity and 72.22% specificity; some 13 predicted patients were CT-confirmed with GO in a median of about 7.1 months.

The clonotype was recovered from a woman aged 30 to 39 with Graves' ophthalmopathy. Donor details come from another sample of the same person, matched by shared clones. The sequenced material came from blood. The chain was built from TRBV2 and TRBJ1-1, with the D gene not clear enough to name. The CDR3 has the sequence CASHHNTDAFF. The nucleotides read TGTGCCAGCCACCACAACACTGATGCTTTCTTT.